The entry below describes one TCR beta chain. Time point described: blood at routine non-recurrence follow-up after resection. Researchers sequenced whole RNA taken from tumor, nontumor lung or frozen PBMC without sorting. The V and J ends lost 0 bases and 4 bases respectively, with 12 bases between them. From germline, CDR1 is DFQATT and CDR2 SNEGSKA (reference sequence). The CDR3 length is 15 residues. The source of the sample is a study of spatial heterogeneity in lung cancer. About the research overall: PBMC collected at follow-up were sequenced when available, a median of about two years after resection.

Each TCR cDNA molecule carried a unique molecular identifier. TCRdb reanalysed the 5' RACE reads using MiXCR and keeps one entry per CDR3 protein. The sample shows under 150,000 distinct CDR3 sequences, under 14% of them seen only once. The chain employs TRBV20-1 and TRBJ1-4; TRBD1 might be the D (5 bases). This clonotype was sampled from a female donor with early-stage non-small cell lung cancer. The source material was PBMCs, sampled at follow-up. The CDR3 nucleotides are TGCAGTGCTAGAGATGAGGGACGGAGTAATGAAAAACTGTTTTTT. Translated: CSARDEGRSNEKLFF.